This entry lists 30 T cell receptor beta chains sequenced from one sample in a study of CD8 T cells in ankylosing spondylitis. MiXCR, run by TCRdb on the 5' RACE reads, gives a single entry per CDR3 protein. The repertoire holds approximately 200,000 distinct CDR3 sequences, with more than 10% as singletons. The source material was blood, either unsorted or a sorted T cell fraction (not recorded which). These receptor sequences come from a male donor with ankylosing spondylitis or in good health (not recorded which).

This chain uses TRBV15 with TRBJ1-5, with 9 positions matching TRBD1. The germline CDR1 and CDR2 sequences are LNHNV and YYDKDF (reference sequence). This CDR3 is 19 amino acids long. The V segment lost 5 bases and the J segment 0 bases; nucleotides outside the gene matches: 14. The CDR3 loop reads CATSAVPGQGTDSNQPQHF. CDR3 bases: TGTGCCACCAGCGCCGTCCCGGGACAGGGAACCGATAGCAATCAGCCCCAGCATTTT.

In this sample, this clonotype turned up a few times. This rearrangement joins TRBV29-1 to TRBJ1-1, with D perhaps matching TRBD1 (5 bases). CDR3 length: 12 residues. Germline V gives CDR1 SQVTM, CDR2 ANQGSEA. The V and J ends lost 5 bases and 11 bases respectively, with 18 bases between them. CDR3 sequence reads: CSVSGTGTLAFF. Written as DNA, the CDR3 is TGCAGCGTTTCCGGGACGGGTACTTTGGCTTTCTTT.

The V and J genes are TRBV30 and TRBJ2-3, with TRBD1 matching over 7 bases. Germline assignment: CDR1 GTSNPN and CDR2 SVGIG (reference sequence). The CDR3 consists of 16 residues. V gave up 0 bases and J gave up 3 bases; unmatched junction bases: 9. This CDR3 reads CAWSVPRTGKTDTQYF. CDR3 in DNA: TGTGCCTGGAGTGTACCCCGGACAGGAAAAACAGATACGCAGTATTTT.

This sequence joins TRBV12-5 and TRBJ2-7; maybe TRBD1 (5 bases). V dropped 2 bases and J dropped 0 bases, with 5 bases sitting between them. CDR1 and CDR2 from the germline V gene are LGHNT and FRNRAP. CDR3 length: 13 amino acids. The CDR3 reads CASGLQGSYEQYF. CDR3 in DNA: TGTGCTAGTGGTTTGCAGGGCTCCTACGAGCAGTACTTC.

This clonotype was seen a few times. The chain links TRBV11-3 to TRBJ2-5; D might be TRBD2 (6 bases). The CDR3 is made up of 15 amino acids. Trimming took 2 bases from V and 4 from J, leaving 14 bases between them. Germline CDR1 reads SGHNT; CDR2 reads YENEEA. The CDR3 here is CASSLYLGGTETQYF. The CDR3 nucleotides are TGTGCCAGCAGCTTATATCTGGGGGGAACAGAGACCCAGTACTTC.

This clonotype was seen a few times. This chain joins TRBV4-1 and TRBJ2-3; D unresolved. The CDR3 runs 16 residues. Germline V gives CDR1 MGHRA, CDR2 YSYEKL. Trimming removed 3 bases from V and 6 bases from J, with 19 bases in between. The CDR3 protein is CASSHVGGGTFDTQYF. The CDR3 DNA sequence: TGCGCCAGCAGCCATGTCGGTGGCGGAACCTTCGATACGCAGTATTTT.

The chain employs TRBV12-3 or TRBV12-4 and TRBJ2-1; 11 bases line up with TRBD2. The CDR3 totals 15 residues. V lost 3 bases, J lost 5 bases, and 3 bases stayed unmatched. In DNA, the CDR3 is TGTGCCAGCAGTTTGACTAGCGGGGCCAACAATGAGCAGTTCTTC. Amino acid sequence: CASSLTSGANNEQFF.

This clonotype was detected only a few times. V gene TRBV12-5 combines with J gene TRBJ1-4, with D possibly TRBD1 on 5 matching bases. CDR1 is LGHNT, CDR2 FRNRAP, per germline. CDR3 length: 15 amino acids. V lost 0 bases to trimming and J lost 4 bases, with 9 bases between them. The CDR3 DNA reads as TGTGCTAGTGGTTTGGTGCAGGGCGATAATGAAAAACTGTTTTTT. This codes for CASGLVQGDNEKLFF. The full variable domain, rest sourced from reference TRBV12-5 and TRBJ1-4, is DARVTQTPRHKVTEMGQEVTMRCQPILGHNTVFWYRQTMMQGLELLAYFRNRAPLDDSGMPKDRFSAEMPDATLATLKIQPSEPRDSAVYFCASGLVQGDNEKLFFGSGTQLSVL.

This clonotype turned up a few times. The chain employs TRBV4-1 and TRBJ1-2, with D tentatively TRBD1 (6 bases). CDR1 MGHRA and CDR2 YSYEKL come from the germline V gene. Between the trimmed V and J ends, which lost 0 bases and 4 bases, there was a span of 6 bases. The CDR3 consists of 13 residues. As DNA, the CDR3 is TGCGCCAGCAGCCAAGAACAGGGCTATGGCTACACCTTC. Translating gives CASSQEQGYGYTF.

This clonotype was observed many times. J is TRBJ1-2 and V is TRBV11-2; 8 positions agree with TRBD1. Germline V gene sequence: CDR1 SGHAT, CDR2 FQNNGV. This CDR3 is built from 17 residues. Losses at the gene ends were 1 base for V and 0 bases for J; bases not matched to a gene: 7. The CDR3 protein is CASSLGGGQGANYGYTF. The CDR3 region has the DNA TGTGCCAGCAGCTTAGGAGGAGGACAGGGCGCTAACTATGGCTACACCTTC.

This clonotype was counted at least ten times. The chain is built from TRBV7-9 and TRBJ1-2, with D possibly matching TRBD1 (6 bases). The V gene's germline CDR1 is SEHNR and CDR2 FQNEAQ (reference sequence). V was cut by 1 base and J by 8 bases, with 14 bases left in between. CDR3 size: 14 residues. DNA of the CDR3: TGTGCCAGCAGCTTAGAGGCAGGGGCACTAGGCTACACCTTC. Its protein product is CASSLEAGALGYTF. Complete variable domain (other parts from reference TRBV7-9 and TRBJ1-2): DTGVSQNPRHKITKRGQNVTFRCDPISEHNRLYWYRQTLGQGPEFLTYFQNEAQLEKSRLLSDRFSAERPKGSFSTLEIQRTEQGDSAMYLCASSLEAGALGYTFGSGTRLTVV.

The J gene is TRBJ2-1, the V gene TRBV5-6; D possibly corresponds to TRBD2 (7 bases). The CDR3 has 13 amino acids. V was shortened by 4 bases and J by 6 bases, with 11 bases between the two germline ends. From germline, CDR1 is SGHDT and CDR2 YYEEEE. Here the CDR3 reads CASSPRGANEQFF. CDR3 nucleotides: TGTGCCAGCAGCCCCCGGGGGGCCAATGAGCAGTTCTTC.

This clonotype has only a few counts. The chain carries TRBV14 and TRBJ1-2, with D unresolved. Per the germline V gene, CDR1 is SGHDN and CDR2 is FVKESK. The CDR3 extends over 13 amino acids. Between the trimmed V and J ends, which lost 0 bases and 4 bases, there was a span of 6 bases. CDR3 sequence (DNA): TGTGCCAGCAGCCAAGATACCTTCTATGGCTACACCTTC. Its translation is CASSQDTFYGYTF.

In nucleotides, the CDR3 is TGTGCCAGCTCACAGACTAGCGGAGTTTCCTACGAGCAGTACTTC. Protein: CASSQTSGVSYEQYF. The V call is TRBV18, the J call TRBJ2-7; 9 positions match TRBD2. CDR3 length: 15 amino acids. V lost 4 bases to trimming and J lost 1 base; unmatched junction nucleotides: 5. Germline loops: CDR1 KGHSH, CDR2 LQKENI.

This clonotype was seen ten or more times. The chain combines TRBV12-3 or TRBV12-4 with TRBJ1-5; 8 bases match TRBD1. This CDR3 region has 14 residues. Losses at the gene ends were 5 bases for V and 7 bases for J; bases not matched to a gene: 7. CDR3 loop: CASSPQGARQPQHF. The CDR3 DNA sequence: TGTGCCAGCAGTCCTCAGGGGGCGAGGCAGCCCCAGCATTTT.

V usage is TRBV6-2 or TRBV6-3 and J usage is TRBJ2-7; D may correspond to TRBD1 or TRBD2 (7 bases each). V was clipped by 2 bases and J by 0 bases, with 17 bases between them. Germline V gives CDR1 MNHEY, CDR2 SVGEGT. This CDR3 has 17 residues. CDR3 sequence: CASSYEPTGRDSYEQYF. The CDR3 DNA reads TGTGCCAGCAGTTACGAACCGACAGGGAGGGACTCCTACGAGCAGTACTTC.

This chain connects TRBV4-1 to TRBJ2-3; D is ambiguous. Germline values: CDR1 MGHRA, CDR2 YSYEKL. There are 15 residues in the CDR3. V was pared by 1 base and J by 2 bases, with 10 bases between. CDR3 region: CASSQAYIPTDTQYF. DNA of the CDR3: TGCGCCAGCAGCCAAGCTTACATCCCCACAGATACGCAGTATTTT.

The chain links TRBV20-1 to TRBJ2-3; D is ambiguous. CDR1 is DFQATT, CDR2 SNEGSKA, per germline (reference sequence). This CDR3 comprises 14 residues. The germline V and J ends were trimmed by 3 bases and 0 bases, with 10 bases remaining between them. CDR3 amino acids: CSASGLTSTDTQYF. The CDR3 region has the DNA TGCAGTGCTAGCGGGCTTACTAGCACAGATACGCAGTATTTT.

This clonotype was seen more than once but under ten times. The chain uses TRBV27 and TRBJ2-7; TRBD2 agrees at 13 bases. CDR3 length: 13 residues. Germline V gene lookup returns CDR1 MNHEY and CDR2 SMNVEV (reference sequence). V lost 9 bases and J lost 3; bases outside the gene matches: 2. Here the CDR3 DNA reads TGTGCCAGTAGACTAGCGGGGGGCTACGAGCAGTACTTC. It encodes CASRLAGGYEQYF.

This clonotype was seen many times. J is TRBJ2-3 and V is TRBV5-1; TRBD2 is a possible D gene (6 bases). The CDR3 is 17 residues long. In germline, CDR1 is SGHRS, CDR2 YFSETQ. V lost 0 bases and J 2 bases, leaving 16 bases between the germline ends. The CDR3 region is CASSLGASDGLTDTQYF. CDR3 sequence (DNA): TGCGCCAGCAGCTTGGGAGCTAGCGACGGCCTCACAGATACGCAGTATTTT.

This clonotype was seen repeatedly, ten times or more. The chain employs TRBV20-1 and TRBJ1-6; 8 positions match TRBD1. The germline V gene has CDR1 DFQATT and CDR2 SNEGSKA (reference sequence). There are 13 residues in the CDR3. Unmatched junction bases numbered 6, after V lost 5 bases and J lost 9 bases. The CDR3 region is CSASGTGISPLHF. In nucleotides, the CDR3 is TGCAGTGCTTCCGGGACAGGCATTTCACCCCTCCACTTT.

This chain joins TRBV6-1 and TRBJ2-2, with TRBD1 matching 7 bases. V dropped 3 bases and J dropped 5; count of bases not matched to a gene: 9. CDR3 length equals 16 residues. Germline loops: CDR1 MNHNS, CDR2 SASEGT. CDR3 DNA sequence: TGTGCCAGCAGTGACCAGCGACAGGGCTTGACCGGGGAGCTGTTTTTT. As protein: CASSDQRQGLTGELFF.

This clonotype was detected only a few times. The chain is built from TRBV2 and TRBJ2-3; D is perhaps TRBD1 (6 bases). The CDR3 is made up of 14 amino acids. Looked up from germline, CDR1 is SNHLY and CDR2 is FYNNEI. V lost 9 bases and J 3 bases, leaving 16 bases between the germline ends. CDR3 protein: CASGTKGLTDTQYF. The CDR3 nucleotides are TGTGCCAGTGGGACAAAGGGTCTGACAGATACGCAGTATTTT.

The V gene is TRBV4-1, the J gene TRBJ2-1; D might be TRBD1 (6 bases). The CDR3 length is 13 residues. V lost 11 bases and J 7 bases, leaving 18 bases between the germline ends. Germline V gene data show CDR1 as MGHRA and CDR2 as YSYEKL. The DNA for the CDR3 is TGCGCCGCCTCTCCAGGACAGTCGAATGAGCAGTTCTTC. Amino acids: CAASPGQSNEQFF.

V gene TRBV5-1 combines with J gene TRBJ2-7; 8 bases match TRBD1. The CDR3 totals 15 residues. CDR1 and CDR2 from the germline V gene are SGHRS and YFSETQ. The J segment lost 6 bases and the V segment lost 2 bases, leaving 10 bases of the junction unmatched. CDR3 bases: TGCGCCAGCAGCTTCTCTACTGGGACAGGCAGCGAGCAGTACTTC. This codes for CASSFSTGTGSEQYF.

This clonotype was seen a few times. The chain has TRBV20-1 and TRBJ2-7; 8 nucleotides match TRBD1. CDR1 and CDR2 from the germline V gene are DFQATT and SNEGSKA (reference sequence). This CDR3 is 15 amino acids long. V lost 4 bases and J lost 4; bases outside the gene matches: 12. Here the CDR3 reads CSATRTGMSGYEQYF. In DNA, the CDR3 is TGCAGTGCTACCCGGACAGGGATGAGTGGATACGAGCAGTACTTC.

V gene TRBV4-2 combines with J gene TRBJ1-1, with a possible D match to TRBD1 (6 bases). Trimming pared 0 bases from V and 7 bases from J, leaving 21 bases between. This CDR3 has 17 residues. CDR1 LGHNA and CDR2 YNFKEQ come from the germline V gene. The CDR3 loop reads CASSQDFGGTSTIEAFF. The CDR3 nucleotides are TGTGCCAGCAGCCAAGATTTCGGGGGCACCTCTACTATTGAAGCTTTCTTT.

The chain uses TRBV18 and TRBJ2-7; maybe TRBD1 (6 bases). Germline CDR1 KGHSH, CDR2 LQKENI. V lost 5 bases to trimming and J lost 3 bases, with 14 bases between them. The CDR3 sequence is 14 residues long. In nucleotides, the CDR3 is TGTGCCAGCTCATCCCGGGACACCTTCTACGAGCAGTACTTC. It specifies CASSSRDTFYEQYF. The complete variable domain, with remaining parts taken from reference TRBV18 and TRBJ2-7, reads NAGVMQNPRHLVRRRGQEARLRCSPMKGHSHVYWYRQLPEEGLKFMVYLQKENIIDESGMPKERFSAEFPKEGPSILRIQQVVRGDSAAYFCASSSRDTFYEQYFGPGTRLTVT.

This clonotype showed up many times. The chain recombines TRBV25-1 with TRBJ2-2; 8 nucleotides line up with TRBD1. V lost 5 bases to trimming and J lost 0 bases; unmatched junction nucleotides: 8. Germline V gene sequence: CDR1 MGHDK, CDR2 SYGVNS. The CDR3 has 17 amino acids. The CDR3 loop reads CASSPLGTGANTGELFF. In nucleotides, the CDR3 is TGTGCCAGCAGTCCCCTTGGGACAGGTGCGAACACCGGGGAGCTGTTTTTT.

The CDR3 reads CASSTGLKGPVYGYTF. The CDR3 DNA reads as TGTGCCAGTAGTACCGGGCTTAAGGGGCCGGTCTATGGCTACACCTTC. The chain combines TRBV19 with TRBJ1-2, with D tentatively TRBD1 (5 bases). The CDR3 is made up of 16 amino acids. Germline V lookup: CDR1 LNHDA, CDR2 SQIVND (reference sequence). V lost 4 bases to trimming and J lost 4 bases, with 19 bases between them.